This TCR beta chain was sequenced for a study of PD-L1 blockade in urothelial cancer. Study-wide context: Analysis of the blood was performed 3 weeks (second dose) and 6 weeks after treatment start. Blood-derived samples held a median around 140,000 T cells. Study-level points and caveats: Larger 3-week expansion of tumor-associated blood clones was seen in durable-benefit patients.

Some clones are missing from TCRdb's copy, which holds only in-frame ones; the method was immunoSEQ multiplex PCR. The data show some 24,000 clones, about four fifths seen once. The CDR3 loop spans 15 amino acids. The germline V gene has CDR1 MGHRA and CDR2 YSYEKL. The germline V and J ends were trimmed by 2 bases and 0 bases, with 11 bases remaining between them. As for this clone: The antigen remains undetermined.

Sequencing used PBMCs, obtained around atezolizumab (anti-PD-L1) treatment. This TCR came from a man between 65 and 85 years old with urothelial cancer. The chain has TRBV4-1 and TRBJ2-7, with no clear D. CDR3 DNA: TGCGCCAGCAGCCAATACTACTTGCCCTCCTACGAGCAGTACTTC. This gives the protein CASSQYYLPSYEQYF.